The 4 T cell receptor beta chains given below trace back to one sample, sequenced in a study of OX40 agonist ivuxolimab in advanced cancers. Using immunoSEQ multiplex PCR, the repertoire was profiled, and TCRdb retains in-frame clones only, with some absent. The sample lists about 150,000 clones, 94% occurring once. The input for sequencing was CD4+ or CD8+ T cells sorted from blood, taken in a trial of the OX40 agonist ivuxolimab. These receptors all stem from an adult with an advanced solid tumor such as melanoma, head and neck, liver or kidney cancer.

The chain has TRBV6-5 and TRBJ2-1, with D perhaps matching TRBD1 (5 bases). The germline V gene has CDR1 MNHEY and CDR2 SVGAGI. V was trimmed by 0 bases and J by 7 bases, leaving 7 bases between them. This CDR3 has 13 residues. CDR3 amino acids: CASSYSGVNEQFF. The CDR3 DNA reads as TGTGCCAGCAGTTACTCAGGGGTGAATGAGCAGTTCTTC.

In its sample, this clone was seen once. The chain couples TRBV29-1 to TRBJ1-2; 9 nucleotides line up with TRBD1. The CDR3 is 13 residues long. V gave up 6 bases and J gave up 0 bases; unmatched junction bases: 2. The germline gives CDR1 SQVTM, CDR2 ANQGSEA. Here the CDR3 reads CSVGDRANYGYTF. The DNA for the CDR3 is TGCAGCGTGGGGGACAGGGCTAACTATGGCTACACCTTC.

The chain has TRBV30 and TRBJ2-7; a possible D gene is TRBD2 (5 bases). Germline V gene data show CDR1 as GTSNPN and CDR2 as SVGIG (reference sequence). Deletions cut 0 bases from V and 1 base from J, with 10 bases between. The length of the CDR3 is 14 residues. CDR3: CAWSVRAGSYEQYF. CDR3 bases: TGTGCCTGGAGTGTCCGGGCGGGTTCCTACGAGCAGTACTTC.

J is TRBJ2-7 and V is TRBV6-5; D is perhaps TRBD2 (6 bases). CDR1 is MNHEY and CDR2 is SVGAGI in the germline V gene. V lost 0 bases to trimming and J lost 5 bases, with 11 bases between them. The CDR3 consists of 14 residues. This CDR3 is CASSYSGGINEQYF. The DNA of the CDR3 is TGTGCCAGCAGTTACTCGGGCGGGATCAACGAGCAGTACTTC.